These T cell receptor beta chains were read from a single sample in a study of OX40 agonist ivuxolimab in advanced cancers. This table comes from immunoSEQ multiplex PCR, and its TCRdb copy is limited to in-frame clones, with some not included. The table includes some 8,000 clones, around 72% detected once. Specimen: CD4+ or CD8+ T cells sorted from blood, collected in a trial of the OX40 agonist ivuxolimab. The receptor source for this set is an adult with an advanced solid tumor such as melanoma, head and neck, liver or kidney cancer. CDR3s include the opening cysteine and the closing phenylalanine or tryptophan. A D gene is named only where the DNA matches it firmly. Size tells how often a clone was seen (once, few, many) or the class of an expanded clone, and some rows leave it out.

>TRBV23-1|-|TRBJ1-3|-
CASSPIPAARPYNTIYF
TGCGCCAGCAGTCCGATTCCCGCAGCCAGACCGTATAACACCATATATTTT
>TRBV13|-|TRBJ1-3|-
CASSLATSGNTIYF
TGTGCCAGCAGCTTAGCCACCTCTGGAAACACCATATATTTT
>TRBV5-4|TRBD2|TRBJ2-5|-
CASSLYYEVAGGETQYF
TGTGCCAGCAGCCTTTATTATGAAGTAGCGGGGGGAGAGACCCAGTACTTC
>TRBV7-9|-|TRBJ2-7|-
CASSLHQGPSYEQYF
TGTGCCAGCAGCTTGCATCAGGGCCCTTCCTACGAGCAGTACTTC
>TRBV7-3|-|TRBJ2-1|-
CASSLIGGAYNEQFF
TGTGCCAGCAGCTTAATAGGGGGGGCCTACAATGAGCAGTTCTTC
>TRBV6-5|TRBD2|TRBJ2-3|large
CASSLRGERTDTQYF
TGTGCCAGCAGTTTGCGGGGGGAACGCACAGATACGCAGTATTTT
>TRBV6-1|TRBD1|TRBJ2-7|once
CASSAGQGSSYEQYF
TGTGCCAGCAGTGCTGGACAGGGGAGCTCCTACGAGCAGTACTTC
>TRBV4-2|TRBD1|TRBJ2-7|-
CASSHRTGQAYEQYF
TGTGCCAGCAGCCACCGCACCGGACAGGCCTACGAGCAGTACTTC
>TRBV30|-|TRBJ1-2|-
CARLRGNPTDFYGYTF
TGTGCCCGACTAAGGGGGAATCCGACCGATTTCTATGGCTACACCTTC
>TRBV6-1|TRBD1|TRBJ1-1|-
CASRTGGGLDTEAFF
TGTGCCAGCAGAACAGGGGGCGGCCTGGACACTGAAGCTTTCTTT
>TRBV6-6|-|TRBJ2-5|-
CASRVVGLQETQYF
TGTGCCAGCAGAGTAGTGGGGCTCCAAGAGACCCAGTACTTC
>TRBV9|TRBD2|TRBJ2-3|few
CASSVLGLAGNTQYF
TGTGCCAGCAGCGTTTTGGGACTAGCGGGAAATACGCAGTATTTT
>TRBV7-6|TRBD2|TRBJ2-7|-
CASSLTSGGLNYEQYF
TGTGCCAGCAGCTTAACTAGCGGGGGCCTAAACTACGAGCAGTACTTC
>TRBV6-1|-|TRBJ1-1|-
CASSETPTFSAEAFF
TGTGCCAGCAGTGAAACCCCCACCTTTTCCGCTGAAGCTTTCTTT
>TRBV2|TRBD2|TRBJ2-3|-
CASSERPRLAGYTDTQYF
TGTGCCAGCAGTGAAAGACCCCGACTAGCGGGGTACACAGATACGCAGTATTTT
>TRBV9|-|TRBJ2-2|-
CASSPQSTGTGELFF
TGTGCCAGCAGCCCACAGAGCACCGGGACCGGGGAGCTGTTTTTT
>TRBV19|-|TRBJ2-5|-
CASRDSQETQYF
TGTGCCAGCCGCGACAGCCAAGAGACCCAGTACTTC
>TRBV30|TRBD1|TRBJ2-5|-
CAWSGGTGIQETQYF
TGTGCCTGGAGTGGCGGGACAGGAATTCAAGAGACCCAGTACTTC
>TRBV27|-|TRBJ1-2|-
CASSLSVGVQNRGYTF
TGTGCCAGCAGTTTATCGGTGGGAGTTCAAAATAGGGGCTACACCTTC
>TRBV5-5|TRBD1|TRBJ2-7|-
CASSPSGTGGVEQYF
TGTGCCAGCAGCCCTTCCGGGACAGGGGGCGTCGAGCAGTACTTC
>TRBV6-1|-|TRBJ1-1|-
CASSEQENTEAFF
TGTGCCAGCAGTGAACAGGAGAACACTGAAGCTTTCTTT
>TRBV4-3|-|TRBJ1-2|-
CASSQDGAGNGYTF
TGCGCCAGCAGCCAAGATGGAGCAGGGAATGGCTACACCTTC
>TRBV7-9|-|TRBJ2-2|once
CASSLRDTAGTGELFF
TGTGCCAGCAGCTTACGGGACACGGCCGGCACCGGGGAGCTGTTTTTT
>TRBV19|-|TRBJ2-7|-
CASSIEHSSYEQYF
TGTGCCAGTAGTATTGAGCACTCCTCCTACGAGCAGTACTTC
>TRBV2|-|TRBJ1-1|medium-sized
CASSELATEAFF
TGTGCCAGCAGTGAACTAGCGACTGAAGCTTTCTTT
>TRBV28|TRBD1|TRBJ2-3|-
CASSLWGQTSTDTQYF
TGTGCCAGCAGTTTATGGGGACAGACTAGCACAGATACGCAGTATTTT
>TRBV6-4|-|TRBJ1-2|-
CASSPDSWGNYGYTF
TGTGCCAGCAGTCCGGACAGTTGGGGTAACTATGGCTACACCTTC
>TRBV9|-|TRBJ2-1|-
CASSAGGVAEQFF
TGTGCCAGCAGCGCCGGGGGCGTGGCTGAGCAGTTCTTC
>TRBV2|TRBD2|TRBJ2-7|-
CASSELGTSGGYEQYF
TGTGCCAGCAGTGAACTTGGGACTAGCGGGGGGTACGAGCAGTACTTC
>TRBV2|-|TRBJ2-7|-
CAAPPYPDRIYEQYF
TGTGCCGCCCCCCCTTACCCCGACAGAATCTACGAGCAGTACTTC
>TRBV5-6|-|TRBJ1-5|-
CASSLYRNSNQPQHF
TGTGCCAGCAGCTTGTACAGAAATAGCAATCAGCCCCAGCATTTT
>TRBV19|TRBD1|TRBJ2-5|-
CASSTPGQGWETQYF
TGTGCCAGTAGTACCCCGGGACAGGGTTGGGAGACCCAGTACTTC
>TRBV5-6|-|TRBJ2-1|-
CASSLITGLFASYNEQFF
TGTGCCAGCAGCTTAATTACAGGGCTCTTCGCCTCCTACAATGAGCAGTTCTTC
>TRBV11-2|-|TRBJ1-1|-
CASSVGQNTEAFF
TGTGCCAGCAGCGTGGGACAGAACACTGAAGCTTTCTTT
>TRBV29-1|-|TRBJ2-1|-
CSPRREGDNEQFF
TGCAGCCCTCGACGCGAAGGGGACAATGAGCAGTTCTTC
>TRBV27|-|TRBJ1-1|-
CASSSSDDIDTEAFF
TGTGCCAGCAGTTCCTCGGATGACATTGACACTGAAGCTTTCTTT
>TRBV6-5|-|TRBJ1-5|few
CASSYSGSPQPQHF
TGTGCCAGCAGTTACTCTGGCAGTCCCCAGCCCCAGCATTTT
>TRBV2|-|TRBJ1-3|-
CASSASKSSGNTIYF
TGTGCCAGCAGTGCCAGCAAGAGCTCTGGAAACACCATATATTTT
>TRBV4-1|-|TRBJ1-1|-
CASSHLYPQGLNTEAFF
TGCGCCAGCAGCCACCTTTACCCCCAGGGGCTGAACACTGAAGCTTTCTTT
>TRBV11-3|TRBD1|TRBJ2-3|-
CASNRGGTDTQYF
TGTGCCAGCAACAGGGGGGGCACAGATACGCAGTATTTT
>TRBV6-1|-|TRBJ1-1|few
CASSVLGVSTEAFF
TGTGCCAGCAGTGTCTTAGGGGTAAGCACTGAAGCTTTCTTT